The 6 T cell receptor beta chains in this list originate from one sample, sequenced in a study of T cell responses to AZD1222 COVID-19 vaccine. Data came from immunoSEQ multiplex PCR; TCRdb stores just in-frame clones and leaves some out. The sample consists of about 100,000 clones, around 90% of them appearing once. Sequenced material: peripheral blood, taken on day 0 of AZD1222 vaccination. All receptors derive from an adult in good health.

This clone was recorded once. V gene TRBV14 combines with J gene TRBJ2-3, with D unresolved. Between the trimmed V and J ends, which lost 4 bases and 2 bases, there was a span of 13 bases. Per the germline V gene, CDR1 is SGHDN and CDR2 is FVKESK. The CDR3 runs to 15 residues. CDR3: CASSREYWTTDTQYF. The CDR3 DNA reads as TGTGCCAGCAGCCGAGAATACTGGACCACAGATACGCAGTATTTT.

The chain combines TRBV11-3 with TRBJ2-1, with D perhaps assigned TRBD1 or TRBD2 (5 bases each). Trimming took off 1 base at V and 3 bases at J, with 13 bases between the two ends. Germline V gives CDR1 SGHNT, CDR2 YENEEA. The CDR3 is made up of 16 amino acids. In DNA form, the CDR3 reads TGTGCCAGCAGCTTAGTCGTAGGGACGGACTACAATGAGCAGTTCTTC. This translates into CASSLVVGTDYNEQFF.

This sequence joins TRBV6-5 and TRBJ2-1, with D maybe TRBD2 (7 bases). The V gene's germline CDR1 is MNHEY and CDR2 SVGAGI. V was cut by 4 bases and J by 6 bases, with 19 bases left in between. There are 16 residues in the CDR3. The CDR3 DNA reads TGTGCCAGCAGTTTCACCCCTGAGGGGGGGCGCAATGAGCAGTTCTTC. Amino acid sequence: CASSFTPEGGRNEQFF.

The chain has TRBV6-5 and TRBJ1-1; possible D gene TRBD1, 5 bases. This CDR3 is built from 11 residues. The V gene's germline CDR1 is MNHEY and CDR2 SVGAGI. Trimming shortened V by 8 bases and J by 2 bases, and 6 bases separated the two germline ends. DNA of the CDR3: TGTGCCAGCCGGGGCAACACTGAAGCTTTCTTT. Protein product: CASRGNTEAFF.

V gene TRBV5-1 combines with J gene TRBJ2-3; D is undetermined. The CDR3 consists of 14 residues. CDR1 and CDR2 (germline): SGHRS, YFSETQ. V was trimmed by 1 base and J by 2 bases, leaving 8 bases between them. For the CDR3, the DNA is TGCGCCAGCAGCTTGTGGCAGACCACAGATACGCAGTATTTT. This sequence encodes CASSLWQTTDTQYF. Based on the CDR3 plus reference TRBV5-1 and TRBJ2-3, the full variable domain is KAGVTQTPRYLIKTRGQQVTLSCSPISGHRSVSWYQQTPGQGLQFLFEYFSETQRNKGNFPGRFSGRQFSNSRSEMNVSTLELGDSALYLCASSLWQTTDTQYFGPGTRLTVL.

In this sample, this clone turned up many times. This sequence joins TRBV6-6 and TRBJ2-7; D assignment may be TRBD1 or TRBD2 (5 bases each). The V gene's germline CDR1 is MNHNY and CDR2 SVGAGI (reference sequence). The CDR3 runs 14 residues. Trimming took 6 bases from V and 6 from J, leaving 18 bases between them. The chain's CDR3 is CASSPGPQVGEQYF. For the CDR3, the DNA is TGTGCCAGCAGCCCGGGGCCCCAGGTGGGCGAGCAGTACTTC.